A selection of T cell receptor beta chains follows, all from one sample in a study of blood T cell repertoires in COVID-19. TCRdb keeps only in-frame clones here, not all; method: immunoSEQ multiplex PCR. The data contain 300,000 or so clones, more than 85% of them singletons. Sequencing was done on a sample of PBMCs or T cells enriched from blood (not recorded which). All receptors derive from a woman aged 25 to 45 who had recovered from COVID-19. The CDR3 runs from the conserved cysteine through the conserved F or W. Each record gives: D gene, J gene, V gene, clone size, CDR3 protein, CDR3 DNA. The D gene is left open where the match is weak. The listing skips clone size in some rows; elsewhere it reads once, few, many or a size class.

. TRBJ2-7 TRBV6-5 . CASSYSDNLYEQYF TGTGCCAGCAGTTACTCAGACAATTTATACGAGCAGTACTTC
TRBD1 TRBJ1-5 TRBV27 few CASSNRQGVGIQPQHF TGTGCCAGCAGTAACAGACAGGGGGTGGGTATTCAGCCCCAGCATTTT
. TRBJ1-2 TRBV5-5 . CASSLAAQGNYGYTF TGTGCCAGCAGCTTGGCAGCCCAGGGGAACTATGGCTACACCTTC
. TRBJ1-1 TRBV3-1/TRBV3-2 . CASSQSQGHTEAFF TGTGCCAGCAGCCAGTCACAGGGCCACACTGAAGCTTTCTTT
TRBD1 TRBJ1-2 TRBV29-1 . CSARDRTSYGYTF TGCAGCGCCCGGGACAGGACTTCCTATGGCTACACCTTC
. TRBJ1-5 TRBV15 few CATSRPGRNNQPQHF TGTGCCACCAGCCGTCCCGGGAGAAATAATCAGCCCCAGCATTTT
TRBD1 TRBJ1-1 TRBV5-5 . CASSSYRGEAFF TGTGCCAGCAGCTCATACAGGGGTGAAGCTTTCTTT
TRBD2 TRBJ2-5 TRBV5-1 . CASSWRGGRETQYF TGCGCCAGCAGCTGGCGGGGGGGGCGAGAGACCCAGTACTTC
TRBD2 TRBJ2-7 TRBV7-8 . CASGTRDYGEQYF TGTGCCAGCGGAACGAGGGACTACGGCGAGCAGTACTTC
. TRBJ1-4 TRBV19 . CASSNFRGEKLFF TGTGCCAGTAGTAATTTCAGGGGTGAAAAACTGTTTTTT
. TRBJ1-5 TRBV28 . CAAKGIDQPQHF TGTGCCGCTAAGGGGATAGATCAGCCCCAGCATTTT
. TRBJ1-2 TRBV9 few CASSVGGGDTRRPGYTF TGTGCCAGCAGCGTAGGTGGGGGGGACACACGCCGTCCCGGCTACACCTTC
. TRBJ2-1 TRBV2 . CATLSYNEQFF TGTGCCACCCTTTCCTACAATGAGCAGTTCTTC
. TRBJ2-3 TRBV3-1/TRBV3-2 . CASSQETVNTDTQYF TGTGCCAGCAGCCAAGAAACGGTAAACACAGATACGCAGTATTTT
. TRBJ2-3 TRBV4-1 . CASSRITEADTQYF TGCGCCAGCAGCCGGATTACGGAGGCAGATACGCAGTATTTT
. TRBJ1-5 TRBV7-9 . CASSLVVPGGGGNQPQHF TGTGCCAGCAGCTTAGTGGTTCCAGGCGGCGGGGGCAATCAGCCCCAGCATTTT
. TRBJ1-2 TRBV6-4 . CASSGTARDGYTF TGTGCCAGCAGTGGGACAGCCAGAGATGGCTACACCTTC
TRBD2 TRBJ2-5 TRBV3-1/TRBV3-2 . CASSQGASGGQETQYF TGTGCCAGCAGCCAAGGGGCTAGCGGGGGCCAAGAGACCCAGTACTTC
TRBD1 TRBJ1-5 TRBV28 . CASSLAGTGDIVGNQPQHF TGTGCCAGCAGTTTAGCCGGGACAGGGGACATAGTGGGCAATCAGCCCCAGCATTTT
TRBD2 TRBJ2-1 TRBV10-3 . CAISDDSGGKNEQFF TGTGCCATCAGTGACGATAGCGGGGGGAAAAATGAGCAGTTCTTC
. TRBJ1-1 TRBV24-1 . CATKPGPNTEAFF TGTGCCACCAAGCCAGGGCCAAACACTGAAGCTTTCTTT
. TRBJ1-5 TRBV28 . CASSLQLGGQPQHF TGTGCCAGCAGTTTACAACTAGGCGGTCAGCCCCAGCATTTT
TRBD1 TRBJ1-1 TRBV6-5 . CASSSQGARTEAFF TGTGCCAGCAGTTCACAGGGGGCACGCACTGAAGCTTTCTTT
. TRBJ1-1 TRBV2 many CASSGTGFRGTEAFF TGTGCCAGCAGCGGTACAGGGTTCCGAGGTACTGAAGCTTTCTTT
. TRBJ1-4 TRBV5-4 . CASSLPGNEKLFF TGTGCCAGCAGCCTCCCAGGGAACGAAAAACTGTTTTTT
. TRBJ2-3 TRBV9 . CASSVAAGAGGTDTQYF TGTGCCAGCAGCGTAGCCGCGGGGGCTGGGGGCACAGATACGCAGTATTTT
TRBD2 TRBJ2-7 TRBV11-2 . CASSLDQLAGNEQYF TGTGCCAGCAGCTTAGATCAACTAGCGGGGAATGAGCAGTACTTC
. TRBJ2-2 TRBV6-5 . CASKDTNTGELFF TGTGCCAGCAAAGACACAAACACCGGGGAGCTGTTTTTT
TRBD1 TRBJ1-3 TRBV27 . CASSDRGLGNTIYF TGTGCCAGCAGTGACAGGGGGCTTGGAAACACCATATATTTT
. TRBJ2-1 TRBV5-4 . CASSLELAAGGNEQFF TGTGCCAGCAGCTTGGAGTTAGCGGCCGGGGGCAATGAGCAGTTCTTC
. TRBJ1-6 TRBV4-3 . CASSQVAGRNSPLHF TGCGCCAGCAGCCAAGTGGCAGGCCGTAATTCACCCCTCCACTTT
. TRBJ1-1 TRBV28 . CASSPGGGQGDTEAFF TGTGCCAGCAGTCCCGGCGGAGGGCAGGGCGACACTGAAGCTTTCTTT
TRBD1 TRBJ1-1 TRBV7-2 once CASSFLGTANTEAFF TGTGCCAGCAGCTTCCTTGGGACAGCGAACACTGAAGCTTTCTTT
. TRBJ1-6 TRBV5-4 . CASSVGIDRPNSPLHF TGTGCCAGCAGCGTGGGCATAGACAGGCCTAATTCACCCCTCCACTTT
TRBD1 TRBJ1-1 TRBV7-8 . CASSLGQGGGEAFF TGTGCCAGCAGCTTAGGACAGGGTGGCGGTGAAGCTTTCTTT
TRBD2 TRBJ2-4 TRBV18 . CASSVLAGGAKNIQYF TGTGCCAGCTCAGTACTAGCGGGGGGAGCCAAAAACATTCAGTACTTC
. TRBJ1-1 TRBV9 . CASSGRRGTEAFF TGTGCCAGCAGCGGGCGCCGGGGCACTGAAGCTTTCTTT
TRBD1 TRBJ2-1 TRBV4-2 . CASSQPGQGTGEQFF TGTGCCAGCAGCCAACCGGGACAGGGGACGGGTGAGCAGTTCTTC
TRBD1 TRBJ1-5 TRBV9 . CASSAGQGALNQPQHF TGTGCCAGCAGCGCCGGACAGGGGGCTCTCAATCAGCCCCAGCATTTT
. TRBJ1-4 TRBV5-6 . CASSGREEPYATNEKLFF TGTGCCAGCAGCGGCAGGGAAGAACCCTACGCAACTAATGAAAAACTGTTTTTT
. TRBJ1-2 TRBV5-8 . CASSLVVGFNYGYTF TGTGCCAGCAGCTTGGTTGTGGGCTTCAACTATGGCTACACCTTC
. TRBJ2-1 TRBV6-5 . CASSLKYNEQFF TGTGCCAGCAGCCTAAAATACAATGAGCAGTTCTTC
. TRBJ1-1 TRBV2 . CASSEQGPNTEAFF TGTGCCAGCAGTGAGCAGGGGCCGAACACTGAAGCTTTCTTT
. TRBJ2-1 TRBV12-5 . CASGSTSQGNEQFF TGTGCTAGTGGTTCCACCTCTCAGGGAAATGAGCAGTTCTTC
. TRBJ2-7 TRBV4-3 . CASSQGTGQAYEQYF TGCGCCAGCAGCCAAGGAACAGGGCAGGCCTACGAGCAGTACTTC
. TRBJ2-3 TRBV6-5 . CASSFPGPDTQYF TGTGCCAGCAGTTTTCCAGGGCCAGATACGCAGTATTTT
. TRBJ1-5 TRBV30 . CAWSDGGNQPQHF TGTGCCTGGAGTGACGGTGGCAATCAGCCCCAGCATTTT
TRBD1 TRBJ2-1 TRBV24-1 . CATSDSGQPFSYNEQFF TGTGCCACCAGTGATTCGGGACAGCCGTTTTCCTACAATGAGCAGTTCTTC
TRBD2 TRBJ2-1 TRBV6-5 . CASILAGAASNEQFF TGTGCCAGCATACTAGCGGGGGCGGCCTCCAATGAGCAGTTCTTC
. TRBJ2-4 TRBV5-8 . CASSWPGPGAKNIQYF TGTGCCAGCAGCTGGCCAGGCCCTGGGGCCAAAAACATTCAGTACTTC
TRBD1 TRBJ2-5 TRBV2 . CASSVQGQETQYF TGTGCCAGCAGTGTACAGGGGCAAGAGACCCAGTACTTC
TRBD1 TRBJ1-2 TRBV6-2/TRBV6-3 . CASSATGTVSGYTF TGTGCCAGCAGCGCAACAGGGACAGTGTCGGGCTACACCTTC
TRBD1 TRBJ1-5 TRBV30 . CAWSVGQGENQPQHF TGTGCCTGGAGTGTGGGTCAGGGGGAGAATCAGCCCCAGCATTTT
. TRBJ1-2 TRBV5-4 . CASSQADRSYGYTF TGTGCCAGCAGCCAAGCAGACAGAAGCTATGGCTACACCTTC
TRBD1 TRBJ1-5 TRBV19 . CASARGTVSNQPQHF TGTGCCAGCGCGAGGGGGACAGTTAGCAATCAGCCCCAGCATTTT
. TRBJ1-2 TRBV28 . CASSILTGVYGYTF TGTGCCAGCAGTATCTTAACAGGCGTCTATGGCTACACCTTC
TRBD1 TRBJ1-5 TRBV2 . CASRPGTGNGQPQHF TGTGCCAGCAGGCCCGGGACAGGGAATGGACAGCCCCAGCATTTT
. TRBJ1-6 TRBV9 . CASSVEYRNSPLHF TGTGCCAGCAGCGTAGAGTACAGAAATTCACCCCTCCACTTT
. TRBJ1-5 TRBV5-1 . CASSLGAGDNQPQHF TGCGCCAGCAGCTTGGGGGCAGGGGACAATCAGCCCCAGCATTTT